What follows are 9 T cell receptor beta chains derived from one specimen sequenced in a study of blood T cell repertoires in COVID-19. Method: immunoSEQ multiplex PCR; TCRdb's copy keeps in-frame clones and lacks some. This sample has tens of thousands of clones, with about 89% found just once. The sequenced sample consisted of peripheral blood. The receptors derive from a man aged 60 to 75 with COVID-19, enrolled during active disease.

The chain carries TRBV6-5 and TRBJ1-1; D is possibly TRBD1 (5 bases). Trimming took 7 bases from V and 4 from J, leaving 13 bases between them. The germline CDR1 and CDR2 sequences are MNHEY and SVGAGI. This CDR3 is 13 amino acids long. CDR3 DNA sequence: TGTGCCAGCACCCAGCAGGGAGGCACTGAAGCTTTCTTT. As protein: CASTQQGGTEAFF.

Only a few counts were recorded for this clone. CDR3 nucleotide sequence: TGTGCCACCAGGAAGGGGCGAATGGATGAGCAGTTCTTC. As protein: CATRKGRMDEQFF. This chain uses TRBV24-1 with TRBJ2-1, with TRBD1 as a possible D gene (5 bases). V was cut by 7 bases and J by 8 bases, with 14 bases left in between. The CDR3 spans 13 residues. CDR1 and CDR2 from the germline V gene are KGHDR and SFDVKD.

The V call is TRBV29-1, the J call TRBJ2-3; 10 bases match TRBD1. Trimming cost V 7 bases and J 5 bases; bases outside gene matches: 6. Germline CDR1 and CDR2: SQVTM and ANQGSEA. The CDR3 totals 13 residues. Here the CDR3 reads CSARQGAKDTQYF. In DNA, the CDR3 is TGCAGCGCCCGACAGGGGGCGAAAGATACGCAGTATTTT.

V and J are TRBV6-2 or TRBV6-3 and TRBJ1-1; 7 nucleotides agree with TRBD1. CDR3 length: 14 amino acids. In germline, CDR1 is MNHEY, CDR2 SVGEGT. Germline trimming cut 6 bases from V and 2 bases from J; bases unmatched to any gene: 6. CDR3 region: CASSRGTANTEAFF. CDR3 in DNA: TGTGCCAGCAGCCGGGGGACAGCTAACACTGAAGCTTTCTTT.

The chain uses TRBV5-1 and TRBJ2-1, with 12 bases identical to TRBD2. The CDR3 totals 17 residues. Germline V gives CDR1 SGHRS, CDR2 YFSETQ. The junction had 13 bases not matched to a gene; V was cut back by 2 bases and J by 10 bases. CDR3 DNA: TGCGCCAGCAGCTTTACAATCCTAGCGGGAGGGAGCCAAGAGCAGTTCTTC. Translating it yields CASSFTILAGGSQEQFF.

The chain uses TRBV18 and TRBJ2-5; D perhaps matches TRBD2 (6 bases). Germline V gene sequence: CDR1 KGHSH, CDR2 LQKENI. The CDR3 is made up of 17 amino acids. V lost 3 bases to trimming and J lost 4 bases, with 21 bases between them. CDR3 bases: TGTGCCAGCTCACCTTCTATGACTAGATCCGTACCAGAGACCCAGTACTTC. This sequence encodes CASSPSMTRSVPETQYF.

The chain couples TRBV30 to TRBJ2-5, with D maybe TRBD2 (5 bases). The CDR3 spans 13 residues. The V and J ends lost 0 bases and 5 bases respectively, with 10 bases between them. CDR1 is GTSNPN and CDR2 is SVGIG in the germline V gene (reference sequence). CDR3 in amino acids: CAWSVRGPETQYF. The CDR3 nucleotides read TGTGCCTGGAGTGTACGAGGGCCCGAGACCCAGTACTTC.

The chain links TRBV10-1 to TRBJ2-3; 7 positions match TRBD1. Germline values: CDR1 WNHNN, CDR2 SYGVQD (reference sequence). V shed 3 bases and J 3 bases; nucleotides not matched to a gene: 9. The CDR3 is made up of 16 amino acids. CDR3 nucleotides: TGCGCCAGCAGTGATTTGCGACAGGGTTCGACAGATACGCAGTATTTT. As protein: CASSDLRQGSTDTQYF.

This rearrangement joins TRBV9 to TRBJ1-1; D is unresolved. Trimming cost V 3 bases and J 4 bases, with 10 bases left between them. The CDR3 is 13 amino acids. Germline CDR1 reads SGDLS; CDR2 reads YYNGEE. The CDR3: CASSDHSGTEAFF. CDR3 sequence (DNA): TGTGCCAGCAGCGACCATAGTGGCACTGAAGCTTTCTTT.